Listed below are T cell receptor beta chains from one sample, sequenced in a study of shared clonotypes between healthy human individuals. TCRdb keeps only in-frame clones here, not all; method: immunoSEQ multiplex PCR. The table includes about 1.5 million clones, 95% to 99% detected once. Source material: naive CD4+ T cells sorted from blood. These receptors were obtained from a man aged 25-45 years in good health. Each CDR3 is given with its conserved first and last residue. Fields, in order: J gene, clone size, D gene, V gene, CDR3 DNA, CDR3 protein. A D gene is named only where the DNA matches it firmly. Where a row states a size, it is once, few, many or the class of an expanded clone; other rows omit it.

TRBJ1-2	.	.	TRBV29-1	TGCAGCGTTGTCGGGGACGGAACAAACTATGGCTACACCTTC	CSVVGDGTNYGYTF
TRBJ2-3	.	TRBD1	TRBV5-1	TGCGCCAGCAGCAGGGAAGGGACAGGGGGAGGGGATACGCAGTATTTT	CASSREGTGGGDTQYF
TRBJ1-2	once	TRBD1	TRBV9	TGTGCCAGCAGCGTAACGACAGGGAGTAACTATGGCTACACCTTC	CASSVTTGSNYGYTF
TRBJ2-1	.	TRBD2	TRBV10-1	TGCGCCAGCAGTGGGGGACTAATAAACAATGAGCAGTTCTTC	CASSGGLINNEQFF
TRBJ1-1	.	.	TRBV5-1	TGCGCCAGCAGCTTGGATCCGGGAAGCACTGAAGCTTTCTTT	CASSLDPGSTEAFF
TRBJ1-2	.	.	TRBV29-1	TGCAGCGTCGCCCCAAGCGAAGACTTC	CSVAPSEDF
TRBJ2-2	.	.	TRBV5-1	TGCGCCAGCAGCTTATCAGGGGCCGGGGAGCTGTTTTTT	CASSLSGAGELFF
TRBJ1-1	once	.	TRBV9	TGTGCCAGCAGCAGGGACATGAACACTGAAGCTTTCTTT	CASSRDMNTEAFF
TRBJ1-2	.	TRBD1	TRBV28	TGTGCCAGCAGTGGACAGGTTAGGTTGTCAGGCTACACCTTC	CASSGQVRLSGYTF
TRBJ1-1	.	TRBD1	TRBV5-1	TGCGCCAGCAGCTTGGGGTATGGAGGGGGCGCAGGCACTGAAGCTTTCTTT	CASSLGYGGGAGTEAFF
TRBJ2-6	.	TRBD1	TRBV4-1	TGCGCCAGCAGCCAAGATGGGAGACAGGGCCACCTCACTGGGGCCAACGTCCTGACTTTC	CASSQDGRQGHLTGANVLTF
TRBJ2-1	.	.	TRBV5-1	TGCGCCAGCAGCCCTAACGTAGAGGCCTTCAATGAGCAGTTCTTC	CASSPNVEAFNEQFF
TRBJ2-2	.	TRBD2	TRBV9	TGTGCCAGCAGCCCAAGCGGGACCAACACCGGGGAGCTGTTTTTT	CASSPSGTNTGELFF
TRBJ2-7	.	TRBD1	TRBV19	TGTGCCAGTAGTTTGTCCGGACAGGCCAACTACGAGCAGTACTTC	CASSLSGQANYEQYF
TRBJ2-7	.	TRBD1	TRBV5-1	TGCGCCAGCAGCCCGGACCAGACAGGGTTGACCTACGAGCAGTACTTC	CASSPDQTGLTYEQYF
TRBJ1-4	.	.	TRBV15	TGTGCCACCAGCTTCAATATCGACAGAATTGATGAAAAACTGTTTTTT	CATSFNIDRIDEKLFF
TRBJ1-2	.	.	TRBV7-9	TGTGCCAGCAGCTTACCCAACAGGGTTAAAACCTTC	CASSLPNRVKTF
TRBJ1-3	.	.	TRBV5-6	TGTGCCAGCAGCTTTGCGGATTCCTCTGGAAACACCATATATTTT	CASSFADSSGNTIYF
TRBJ2-2	.	.	TRBV9	TGTGCCAGCAGCGTAGTGTTAGTCCCCGGGGAGCTGTTTTTT	CASSVVLVPGELFF
TRBJ2-7	.	.	TRBV25-1	TGTGCCAGCAGGAAAGCGGGTTCCCCCTACGAGCAGTACTTC	CASRKAGSPYEQYF
TRBJ2-2	once	TRBD1	TRBV2	TGTGCCAGCAGTATACGGACAGGGGGACTTAACACCGGGGAGCTGTTTTTT	CASSIRTGGLNTGELFF
TRBJ1-2	.	TRBD1	TRBV2	TGTGCCAGCATTGCCGGGACAGGTAATGGCTACACCTTC	CASIAGTGNGYTF
TRBJ2-7	.	.	TRBV2	TGTGCCAGCAGTGCCCGTGGGACAACCAGCGCCGAGCAGTACTTC	CASSARGTTSAEQYF
TRBJ1-2	.	.	TRBV5-6	TGTGCCAGCAGCCGGGGGCGGGGGACCTCAGGGGCCCTTTATGGCTACACCTTC	CASSRGRGTSGALYGYTF
TRBJ2-3	.	.	TRBV7-6	TGTGCCAACAGCTTAAGTCCCGGCCAGCAGGGGAGTGTGTATCCGCAGTATTTT	CANSLSPGQQGSVYPQYF
TRBJ2-3	.	.	TRBV5-1	TGCGCCAGCAGCTTGAAGTCAGGGGTCAGCACAGATACGCAGTATTTT	CASSLKSGVSTDTQYF
TRBJ2-1	.	.	TRBV14	TGTGCCAGCAGCCAAGTAATAGGGGGGACAGCATGGTTCTTC	CASSQVIGGTAWFF
TRBJ2-3	.	.	TRBV5-1	TGCGCCAGCAGCTTGGACGGGACCCCAACAGATACGCAGTATTTT	CASSLDGTPTDTQYF
TRBJ2-4	.	.	TRBV9	TGTGCCAGCAGCGTAGACAGGGATAAAAACATTCAGTACTTC	CASSVDRDKNIQYF
TRBJ2-4	.	.	TRBV6-6	TGTGCCAGCAGTTACGCCCCCGCCCAAGCGGTAAACATTCAGTACTTC	CASSYAPAQAVNIQYF
TRBJ1-2	.	.	TRBV11-2	TGTGCCAGCAGCCGGGGGGGAAACTATGGCTACACCTTC	CASSRGGNYGYTF
TRBJ2-2	.	TRBD2	TRBV9	TGTGCCAGCAGCGACTCCGGGACTAGCGGGAGGGTTGCCGGGGAGCTGTTTTTT	CASSDSGTSGRVAGELFF
TRBJ2-7	.	TRBD2	TRBV7-3	TGTGCCAGCAGTCGTATTACAGGGGCACCGGGACTAGCGGGCCTCCAGCAGTACTTC	CASSRITGAPGLAGLQQYF
TRBJ2-7	.	.	TRBV7-6	TGTGCCAGCAGCTACCGGGACAAGGCCTACGAGCAGTACTTC	CASSYRDKAYEQYF
TRBJ1-2	.	.	TRBV5-1	TGCGCCAGCAGCTTGGTGCCCTCGGACGGCTACACCTTC	CASSLVPSDGYTF
TRBJ2-1	.	TRBD2	TRBV7-9	TGTGCCAGCAGCTCAGGCGGGTTAGCGGGAGGCTACAATGAGCAGTTCTTC	CASSSGGLAGGYNEQFF
TRBJ2-7	.	TRBD1	TRBV7-7	TGTGCCAGCAGCTTAGCGCAAGGGTCGGGACAGGGGATTCTCCCGTCCGAGCAGTACTTC	CASSLAQGSGQGILPSEQYF
TRBJ1-4	.	.	TRBV5-1	TGCGCCAGCAGCGGCTCAGGGTTGGAAAAACTGTTTTTT	CASSGSGLEKLFF
TRBJ2-1	.	.	TRBV25-1	TGTGCCAGCAGAAAGCCCGGGGACAATGAGCAGTTCTTC	CASRKPGDNEQFF
TRBJ2-7	once	TRBD2	TRBV11-2	TGTGCCAGCAGCTTCCGGACTAGCGTCTCCTACGAGCAGTACTTC	CASSFRTSVSYEQYF